Listed below are T cell receptor beta chains from one sample, sequenced in a study of vaccination effects on CD4 cells after COVID-19. TCRdb's table, derived via immunoSEQ multiplex PCR, lists solely in-frame clones and lacks some. The sample holds some 70,000 clones, roughly four fifths seen once. Which antigens these TCRs recognize remains unknown. The material was CD4+ T cells from PBMCs cultured without peptide, obtained after COVID-19 vaccination. The receptors come from a human donor who received a COVID-19 vaccine. Both conserved end residues are part of each CDR3. Fields, in order: D gene, V gene, clone size, J gene, CDR3 protein, CDR3 DNA. D genes are given only for firm matches. Rows may omit the clone size; those that give it use once, few, many or a size class.

D: .
V: TRBV24-1
size: .
J: TRBJ2-1
CDR3: CATAGTGAYNEQFF
DNA: TGTGCCACCGCCGGGACGGGGGCCTACAATGAGCAGTTCTTC

D: .
V: TRBV10-3
size: few
J: TRBJ2-3
CDR3: CAISASTDTQYF
DNA: TGTGCCATCAGTGCTAGCACAGATACGCAGTATTTT

D: .
V: TRBV6-1
size: .
J: TRBJ1-2
CDR3: CASSERAHDRFGYTF
DNA: TGTGCCAGCAGTGAAAGAGCCCATGATAGGTTTGGCTACACCTTC

D: .
V: TRBV5-1
size: .
J: TRBJ2-6
CDR3: CASSLSGSSGANVLTF
DNA: TGCGCCAGCAGCTTGTCCGGCTCCTCTGGGGCCAACGTCCTGACTTTC

D: TRBD1
V: TRBV25-1
size: .
J: TRBJ1-2
CDR3: CASSEADRDSSYTF
DNA: TGTGCCAGCAGTGAAGCCGACAGGGACTCGAGCTACACCTTC

D: TRBD2
V: TRBV28
size: .
J: TRBJ2-3
CDR3: CASSFAPLAGVTDTQYF
DNA: TGTGCCAGCAGTTTTGCCCCTCTAGCGGGGGTCACAGATACGCAGTATTTT

D: .
V: TRBV6-2/TRBV6-3
size: .
J: TRBJ2-4
CDR3: CASSYYGTKKNGQYF
DNA: TGTGCCAGCAGCTACTACGGGACAAAGAAAAATGGTCAGTACTTC

D: .
V: TRBV6-5
size: once
J: TRBJ2-5
CDR3: CASSGMAQETQYF
DNA: TGTGCCAGCTCTGGGATGGCTCAAGAGACCCAGTACTTC

D: TRBD2
V: TRBV24-1
size: .
J: TRBJ2-5
CDR3: CATSAIPLAGGEETQYF
DNA: TGTGCCACCAGTGCCATTCCACTAGCGGGGGGTGAAGAGACCCAGTACTTC

D: .
V: TRBV29-1
size: few
J: TRBJ1-4
CDR3: CSVAGTTNEKLFF
DNA: TGCAGCGTGGCCGGGACAACTAATGAAAAACTGTTTTTT

D: .
V: TRBV5-1
size: .
J: TRBJ2-6
CDR3: CASSLAGGARSGANVLTF
DNA: TGCGCCAGCAGCTTGGCTGGCGGGGCTCGGAGTGGGGCCAACGTCCTGACTTTC

D: .
V: TRBV5-6
size: .
J: TRBJ1-1
CDR3: CASSHRVNTEAFF
DNA: TGTGCCAGCAGCCACAGAGTGAACACTGAAGCTTTCTTT

D: .
V: TRBV7-2
size: .
J: TRBJ1-5
CDR3: CASSSRVGQPQHF
DNA: TGTGCCAGCAGCAGCAGGGTGGGTCAGCCCCAGCATTTT

D: .
V: TRBV12-3/TRBV12-4
size: .
J: TRBJ1-2
CDR3: CASSLQGFRGYTF
DNA: TGTGCCAGCAGTTTACAAGGCTTTAGGGGCTACACCTTC

D: .
V: TRBV10-3
size: .
J: TRBJ2-5
CDR3: CATGGRGPGLQETQYF
DNA: TGTGCCACCGGCGGTAGGGGACCAGGCCTTCAAGAGACCCAGTACTTC

D: .
V: TRBV24-1
size: .
J: TRBJ1-5
CDR3: CATSDSGNQPQHF
DNA: TGTGCCACCAGTGACAGCGGCAATCAGCCCCAGCATTTT

D: TRBD2
V: TRBV4-1
size: .
J: TRBJ2-3
CDR3: CASRFIPAGSTDTQYF
DNA: TGCGCCAGCAGATTCATACCAGCGGGGTCCACAGATACGCAGTATTTT

D: .
V: TRBV18
size: .
J: TRBJ1-2
CDR3: CASSPEGVNGYTF
DNA: TGTGCCAGCTCACCAGAGGGCGTGAATGGCTACACCTTC

D: .
V: TRBV5-1
size: .
J: TRBJ1-2
CDR3: CASRPTETSVYGYTF
DNA: TGCGCCAGCAGACCAACAGAAACCTCCGTCTATGGCTACACCTTC

D: TRBD1
V: TRBV6-1
size: few
J: TRBJ1-6
CDR3: CASSVQGGGNNSPLHF
DNA: TGTGCCAGCAGTGTACAAGGGGGCGGAAATAATTCACCCCTCCACTTT

D: TRBD1
V: TRBV10-3
size: .
J: TRBJ1-4
CDR3: CAIREQGASEKLFF
DNA: TGTGCCATCAGGGAACAGGGGGCGAGTGAAAAACTGTTTTTT

D: TRBD1
V: TRBV24-1
size: .
J: TRBJ1-4
CDR3: CATGDSGTANEKLFF
DNA: TGTGCCACCGGAGATTCCGGGACAGCTAATGAAAAACTGTTTTTT

D: TRBD2
V: TRBV7-2
size: .
J: TRBJ2-1
CDR3: CASSSSRGGGPSYNEQFF
DNA: TGTGCCAGCAGCTCCTCCAGGGGCGGGGGGCCCTCCTACAATGAGCAGTTCTTC

D: TRBD1
V: TRBV9
size: .
J: TRBJ1-2
CDR3: CASSGTGEGFYGYTF
DNA: TGTGCCAGCAGCGGGACAGGAGAAGGCTTCTATGGCTACACCTTC

D: .
V: TRBV7-2
size: .
J: TRBJ1-2
CDR3: CASSLIGGVLGGTYGYTF
DNA: TGTGCCAGCAGCCTAATAGGGGGGGTACTGGGGGGGACCTATGGCTACACCTTC

D: .
V: TRBV7-2
size: .
J: TRBJ1-4
CDR3: CASSLSMGNEKLFF
DNA: TGTGCCAGCAGCCTGAGTATGGGTAATGAAAAACTGTTTTTT

D: .
V: TRBV7-3
size: once
J: TRBJ2-5
CDR3: CASSPRTQYF
DNA: TGTGCCAGCAGCCCCCGGACCCAGTACTTC

D: TRBD1
V: TRBV24-1
size: .
J: TRBJ2-5
CDR3: CATRDSGQGGETQYF
DNA: TGTGCCACCAGGGACTCGGGACAGGGCGGGGAGACCCAGTACTTC

D: TRBD1
V: TRBV24-1
size: .
J: TRBJ1-6
CDR3: CATSDPERDRDDNSPLHF
DNA: TGTGCCACCAGTGACCCAGAACGGGACAGGGACGATAATTCACCCCTCCACTTT

D: .
V: TRBV21-1
size: .
J: TRBJ1-1
CDR3: CASSKEGSENTEAFF
DNA: TGTGCCAGCAGCAAAGAAGGTTCGGAGAACACTGAAGCTTTCTTT

D: TRBD1
V: TRBV5-1
size: .
J: TRBJ1-6
CDR3: CASSKDRGNSPLHF
DNA: TGCGCCAGCAGCAAGGACAGGGGGAATTCACCCCTCCACTTT

D: .
V: TRBV5-1
size: few
J: TRBJ2-1
CDR3: CASSPINTDYNEQFF
DNA: TGCGCCAGCAGCCCCATAAATACAGACTACAATGAGCAGTTCTTC

D: TRBD1
V: TRBV5-1
size: .
J: TRBJ2-2
CDR3: CASSLVDRGSAGELFF
DNA: TGCGCCAGCAGCTTGGTGGACAGGGGGAGCGCCGGGGAGCTGTTTTTT

D: .
V: TRBV7-2
size: .
J: TRBJ2-5
CDR3: CASSLGRGGETQYF
DNA: TGTGCCAGCAGCTTAGGCAGGGGTGGGGAGACCCAGTACTTC

D: TRBD1
V: TRBV6-5
size: .
J: TRBJ1-5
CDR3: CASSQRDRGQPQHF
DNA: TGTGCCAGCAGTCAACGAGACAGGGGCCAGCCCCAGCATTTT

D: .
V: TRBV5-1
size: few
J: TRBJ1-3
CDR3: CASSSDFSGNTIYF
DNA: TGCGCCAGCAGCTCTGACTTCTCTGGAAACACCATATATTTT

D: .
V: TRBV29-1
size: .
J: TRBJ1-2
CDR3: CSVEYGALYGYTF
DNA: TGCAGCGTTGAATACGGGGCTCTCTATGGCTACACCTTC

D: .
V: TRBV6-5
size: .
J: TRBJ1-6
CDR3: CASSYSDSPLHF
DNA: TGTGCCAGCAGTTACAGCGATTCACCCCTCCACTTT

D: .
V: TRBV10-3
size: .
J: TRBJ1-5
CDR3: CATGLRGEQPQHF
DNA: TGTGCCACCGGGTTGAGGGGGGAGCAGCCCCAGCATTTT

D: TRBD1
V: TRBV5-1
size: few
J: TRBJ1-4
CDR3: CASRPPGQGPLGEKLFF
DNA: TGCGCCAGCAGACCGCCCGGACAGGGACCACTTGGTGAAAAACTGTTTTTT

D: .
V: TRBV7-9
size: .
J: TRBJ2-3
CDR3: CASSLTTVSTDTQYF
DNA: TGTGCCAGCAGCTTAACCACTGTATCGACAGATACGCAGTATTTT

D: .
V: TRBV24-1
size: once
J: TRBJ2-1
CDR3: CATSETGTSSYNEQFF
DNA: TGTGCCACCAGTGAGACAGGAACGAGCTCCTACAATGAGCAGTTCTTC

D: TRBD1
V: TRBV6-4
size: .
J: TRBJ1-2
CDR3: CASRKRDSPNYGYTF
DNA: TGTGCCAGCAGAAAAAGGGACAGCCCTAACTATGGCTACACCTTC

D: .
V: TRBV3-1/TRBV3-2
size: few
J: TRBJ2-2
CDR3: CASSQTNTGELFF
DNA: TGTGCCAGCAGCCAAACTAACACCGGGGAGCTGTTTTTT

D: .
V: TRBV10-3
size: .
J: TRBJ2-5
CDR3: CAISPGETQYF
DNA: TGTGCCATCAGCCCCGGGGAGACCCAGTACTTC

D: .
V: TRBV12-3/TRBV12-4
size: .
J: TRBJ2-2
CDR3: CASSPRTLELFF
DNA: TGTGCCAGCAGTCCCCGGACCCTGGAGCTGTTTTTT

D: TRBD2
V: TRBV12-3/TRBV12-4
size: few
J: TRBJ2-5
CDR3: CASSLRGGNQYF
DNA: TGTGCCAGCAGTTTGCGCGGGGGGAACCAGTACTTC

D: .
V: TRBV5-4
size: once
J: TRBJ2-1
CDR3: CASSSGSGSGYNEQFF
DNA: TGTGCCAGCAGCTCCGGTTCAGGATCCGGCTACAATGAGCAGTTCTTC

D: .
V: TRBV5-4
size: .
J: TRBJ1-2
CDR3: CASRGGDHGYTF
DNA: TGTGCCAGCAGGGGGGGGGATCATGGCTACACCTTC

D: TRBD1
V: TRBV4-1
size: once
J: TRBJ1-1
CDR3: CASSQEARGRTEAFF
DNA: TGCGCCAGCAGCCAAGAGGCCAGGGGGCGGACTGAAGCTTTCTTT

D: TRBD1
V: TRBV7-9
size: .
J: TRBJ2-1
CDR3: CASSLKQGANEQFF
DNA: TGTGCCAGCAGCTTAAAACAGGGGGCTAATGAGCAGTTCTTC

D: .
V: TRBV5-1
size: few
J: TRBJ2-2
CDR3: CASSLAGSEELFF
DNA: TGCGCCAGCAGCTTGGCCGGGTCGGAGGAGCTGTTTTTT

D: .
V: TRBV2
size: .
J: TRBJ1-4
CDR3: CASSLPSRATNEKLFF
DNA: TGTGCCAGCAGTCTCCCCTCCCGGGCAACTAATGAAAAACTGTTTTTT

D: TRBD1
V: TRBV5-1
size: .
J: TRBJ2-2
CDR3: CASSQGTGGDTGELFF
DNA: TGCGCCAGCAGCCAAGGGACAGGGGGCGACACCGGGGAGCTGTTTTTT

D: .
V: TRBV6-5
size: .
J: TRBJ1-2
CDR3: CASSRQNAYGYTF
DNA: TGTGCCAGCAGCCGACAGAACGCCTATGGCTACACCTTC